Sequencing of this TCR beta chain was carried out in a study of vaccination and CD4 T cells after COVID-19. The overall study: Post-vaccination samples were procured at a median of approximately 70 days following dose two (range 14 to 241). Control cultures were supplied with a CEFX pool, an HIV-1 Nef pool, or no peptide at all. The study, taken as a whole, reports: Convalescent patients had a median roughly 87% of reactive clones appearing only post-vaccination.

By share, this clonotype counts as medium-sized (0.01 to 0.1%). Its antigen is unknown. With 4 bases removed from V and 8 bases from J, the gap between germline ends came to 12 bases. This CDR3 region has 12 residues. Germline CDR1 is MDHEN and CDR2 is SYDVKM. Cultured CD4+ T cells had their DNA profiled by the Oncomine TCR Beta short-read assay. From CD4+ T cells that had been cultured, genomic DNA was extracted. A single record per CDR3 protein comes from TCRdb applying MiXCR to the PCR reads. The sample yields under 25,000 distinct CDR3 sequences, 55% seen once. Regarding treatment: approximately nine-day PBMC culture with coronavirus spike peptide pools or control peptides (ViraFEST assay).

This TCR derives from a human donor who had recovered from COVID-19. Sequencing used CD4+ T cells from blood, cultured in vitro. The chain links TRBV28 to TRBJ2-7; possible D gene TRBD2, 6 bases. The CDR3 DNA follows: TGTGCCAGCAGTTCGTCCGGAGGGAAGCAGTACTTC. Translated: CASSSSGGKQYF. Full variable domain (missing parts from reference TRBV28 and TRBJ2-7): DVKVTQSSRYLVKRTGEKVFLECVQDMDHENMFWYRQDPGLGLRLIYFSYDVKMKEKGDIPEGYSVSREKKERFSLILESASTNQTSMYLCASSSSGGKQYFGPGTRLTVT.